Presented here are 30 T cell receptor beta chains from one specimen sequenced in a study of Ad26.COV2.S vaccination and SARS-CoV-2 variants. Some clones are missing from TCRdb's copy, which holds only in-frame ones; the method was immunoSEQ multiplex PCR. The table lists about 350,000 clones, around 90% of them singletons. The treatment: over 15 received Ad26.COV2.S at low or high dose, single or two shots; about 5 received placebo; per-sample allocation not given. Day 63 after the first vaccine or placebo injection was the time point for sampling. The sequenced sample was peripheral blood, obtained in a trial of Ad26.COV2.S vaccine versus placebo. The origin of the receptors is a person aged 18-60 years who received the Ad26.COV2.S COVID-19 vaccine or a placebo.

This rearrangement joins TRBV27 to TRBJ2-3; TRBD1 aligns across 9 bases. The CDR3 is 14 residues long. The V segment lost 5 bases and the J segment 5 bases; nucleotides outside the gene matches: 5. Germline CDR1 and CDR2: MNHEY and SMNVEV (reference sequence). This chain's CDR3 is CASSLQGAGDTQYF. CDR3 sequence (DNA): TGTGCCAGCAGTCTACAGGGGGCGGGAGATACGCAGTATTTT.

The chain uses TRBV10-3 and TRBJ2-7, with 13 bases matching TRBD2. The CDR3 consists of 16 residues. Germline V gene sequence: CDR1 ENHRY, CDR2 SYGVKD. V lost 7 bases, J lost 3 bases, and 9 bases stayed unmatched. This CDR3 is CAINSGLAGDLYEQYF. In DNA form, the CDR3 reads TGTGCCATCAATTCAGGACTAGCGGGGGACCTCTACGAGCAGTACTTC.

The rearrangement links TRBV10-3 to TRBJ2-7; 11 bases map to TRBD2. J gave up 5 bases and V 2 bases, and 8 bases lay outside the gene matches. The CDR3 runs 16 residues. From germline, CDR1 is ENHRY and CDR2 SYGVKD. The CDR3, as DNA: TGTGCCATCAGTGAGGGACTAGCGGGCTTCGAGAACGAGCAGTACTTC. It yields the protein CAISEGLAGFENEQYF.

The chain has TRBV5-4 and TRBJ2-1; weak D call: TRBD2 (6 bases). Germline V CDR1 and CDR2: SGHNT, YYREEE (reference sequence). There are 14 residues in the CDR3. Trimming cost V 2 bases and J 6 bases, with 12 bases left between them. Written as DNA, the CDR3 is TGTGCCAGCAGCTTTACCCGCGGGATCAATGAGCAGTTCTTC. Amino acid sequence: CASSFTRGINEQFF.

V and J are TRBV4-2 and TRBJ1-6; D unresolved. The CDR3 spans 13 residues. The germline CDR1 and CDR2 sequences are LGHNA and YNFKEQ. Trimming cost V 0 bases and J 7 bases, with 4 bases left between them. The CDR3: CASSQDTNSPLHF. In DNA form, the CDR3 reads TGTGCCAGCAGCCAAGATACAAATTCACCCCTCCACTTT.

The chain combines TRBV6-2 or TRBV6-3 with TRBJ2-7, with D hard to call. Trimming pared 0 bases from V and 7 bases from J, leaving 7 bases between. The germline V gene encodes CDR1 MNHEY and CDR2 SVGEGT. CDR3 length: 12 residues. The CDR3 loop is CASSYSFIEQYF. The CDR3 nucleotides read TGTGCCAGCAGTTACTCGTTCATAGAGCAGTACTTC.

The chain joins TRBV29-1 to TRBJ2-5; 8 bases are shared with TRBD1. With V trimmed by 3 bases and J by 4 bases, 4 bases remained unmatched. CDR1 and CDR2 from the germline V gene are SQVTM and ANQGSEA. This CDR3 comprises 13 residues. The DNA for the CDR3 is TGCAGCGTTGACGGACAGGGAGGAGAGACCCAGTACTTC. Translating it yields CSVDGQGGETQYF.

The V gene is TRBV5-4, the J gene TRBJ1-2; TRBD1 agrees at 10 bases. From germline, CDR1 is SGHNT and CDR2 YYREEE (reference sequence). The V and J ends lost 0 bases and 6 bases, in that order; junction bases with no gene match: 8. The CDR3 has 16 amino acids. The CDR3, as DNA: TGTGCCAGCAGCTTGGGGGGAAGACAGGGGGCGCATGGCTACACCTTC. Translating it yields CASSLGGRQGAHGYTF.

In this sample, this clone turned up once. This chain uses TRBV9 with TRBJ2-7; D is perhaps TRBD1 (6 bases). The germline CDR1 and CDR2 sequences are SGDLS and YYNGEE. V was shortened by 2 bases and J by 5 bases, with 23 bases between the two germline ends. The CDR3 consists of 17 residues. In nucleotides, the CDR3 is TGTGCCAGCAGCGTCCGTCTCCGGACAGCCCTCTCACACGAGCAGTACTTC. Protein: CASSVRLRTALSHEQYF.

The chain recombines TRBV10-1 with TRBJ2-1; 7 bases align to TRBD1. V lost 6 bases to trimming and J lost 10 bases; unmatched junction nucleotides: 6. From germline, CDR1 is WNHNN and CDR2 SYGVQD (reference sequence). CDR3 length: 12 residues. Here the CDR3 reads CASSRQGDEQFF. In nucleotides, the CDR3 is TGCGCCAGCAGCCGACAGGGAGACGAGCAGTTCTTC.

This chain joins TRBV5-5 and TRBJ1-2, with 7 bases matching TRBD1. Germline V CDR1 and CDR2: SGHKS, YYEKEE (reference sequence). This CDR3 is built from 15 residues. Trimming removed 3 bases from V and 4 bases from J; junction bases left unmatched: 9. As DNA, the CDR3 is TGTGCCAGCAGCTGGGATACAGGGGTTGTCTATGGCTACACCTTC. Amino acids: CASSWDTGVVYGYTF.

The V gene is TRBV11-3, the J gene TRBJ2-3; 8 nucleotides align to TRBD2. V lost 0 bases, J lost 0 bases, and 2 bases stayed unmatched. The CDR3 length is 16 residues. Germline V lookup: CDR1 SGHNT, CDR2 YENEEA. The CDR3 spells CASSLEGGGSTDTQYF. The DNA of the CDR3 is TGTGCCAGCAGCTTAGAAGGCGGGGGGAGCACAGATACGCAGTATTTT. Combining the CDR3 with reference TRBV11-3 and TRBJ2-3 gives the whole variable domain EAGVVQSPRYKIIEKKQPVAFWCNPISGHNTLYWYLQNLGQGPELLIRYENEEAVDDSQLPKDRFSAERLKGVDSTLKIQPAELGDSAVYLCASSLEGGGSTDTQYFGPGTRLTVL.

This sequence joins TRBV7-9 and TRBJ1-2; D ambiguous. In germline, CDR1 is SEHNR, CDR2 FQNEAQ (reference sequence). Trimming took off 7 bases at V and 4 bases at J, with 16 bases between the two ends. The CDR3 is 14 residues long. CDR3 in DNA: TGTGCCAGCAACTCGAGGACCATCCGCTATGGCTACACCTTC. Amino acids: CASNSRTIRYGYTF.

V usage is TRBV4-1 and J usage is TRBJ2-5; tentatively, D is TRBD2 (6 bases). Trimming took 1 base from V and 5 from J, leaving 17 bases between them. Germline V gives CDR1 MGHRA, CDR2 YSYEKL. The CDR3 loop spans 16 amino acids. For the CDR3, the DNA is TGCGCCAGCAGCCAAGCGACTAGTGATGAAGGGGAGACCCAGTACTTC. Protein sequence: CASSQATSDEGETQYF.

This chain connects TRBV18 to TRBJ1-5, with D unresolved. The germline CDR1 and CDR2 sequences are KGHSH and LQKENI. V lost 2 bases and J lost 4, with 3 bases in between. The CDR3 spans 12 residues. CDR3 in amino acids: CASSPGNQPQHF. CDR3 DNA sequence: TGTGCCAGCTCACCAGGAAATCAGCCCCAGCATTTT.

This rearrangement joins TRBV10-3 to TRBJ2-5; D call uncertain. The V gene's germline CDR1 is ENHRY and CDR2 SYGVKD. V was cut by 7 bases and J by 5 bases, with 14 bases left in between. The CDR3 has 13 amino acids. This CDR3 is CAINRAASETQYF. The CDR3 bases are TGTGCCATCAATCGGGCCGCCAGCGAGACCCAGTACTTC.

The chain joins TRBV4-3 to TRBJ1-5, with D possibly TRBD1 on 6 matching bases. Germline V gene data show CDR1 as LGHNA and CDR2 as YSLEER. The CDR3 has 15 residues. Trimming took 2 bases from V and 5 from J, leaving 13 bases between them. The CDR3 loop reads CASSQTTGWDQPQHF. CDR3 DNA: TGCGCCAGCAGCCAAACCACAGGGTGGGATCAGCCCCAGCATTTT.

The chain carries TRBV28 and TRBJ2-2; TRBD1 matches at 9 bases. The CDR3 has 16 amino acids. Germline CDR1 reads MDHEN; CDR2 reads SYDVKM. The V and J ends lost 6 bases and 3 bases, in that order; junction bases with no gene match: 8. CDR3 region: CASSRSGQGYTGELFF. The CDR3 DNA is TGTGCCAGCAGCCGATCGGGACAGGGCTACACCGGGGAGCTGTTTTTT.

This chain joins TRBV6-5 and TRBJ2-7; no clear D. The V gene's germline CDR1 is MNHEY and CDR2 SVGAGI. This CDR3 comprises 12 residues. With 0 bases removed from V and 6 bases from J, the gap between germline ends came to 6 bases. In DNA form, the CDR3 reads TGTGCCAGCAGTTACTCGAATCTCGAGCAGTACTTC. Protein sequence: CASSYSNLEQYF.

This chain joins TRBV28 and TRBJ1-2, with D hard to call. The germline CDR1 and CDR2 sequences are MDHEN and SYDVKM. The CDR3 runs to 13 residues. V gave up 8 bases and J gave up 5 bases, with 15 bases separating them. The chain's CDR3 is CASRPYLWYGYTF. DNA of the CDR3: TGTGCCAGCCGCCCCTATCTATGGTATGGCTACACCTTC.

This clone was seen once. The chain couples TRBV11-3 to TRBJ2-2, with 12 nucleotides matching TRBD1. V lost 4 bases to trimming and J lost 4 bases; unmatched junction nucleotides: 4. Germline V CDR1 and CDR2: SGHNT, YENEEA. This CDR3 has 16 amino acids. This CDR3 is CASSSGTGGITGELFF. The DNA for the CDR3 is TGTGCCAGCAGCTCCGGGACAGGGGGCATCACCGGGGAGCTGTTTTTT.

This chain connects TRBV9 to TRBJ1-2; D is uncertain. From germline, CDR1 is SGDLS and CDR2 YYNGEE. V lost 6 bases, J lost 2 bases, and 17 bases lay in between. This CDR3 spans 15 amino acids. DNA of the CDR3: TGTGCCAGCACCGAGATGGGCCACCCCAACTATGGCTACACCTTC. Protein: CASTEMGHPNYGYTF.

This chain links TRBV9 with TRBJ2-7; TRBD2 matches at 7 bases. This CDR3 spans 12 amino acids. Per the germline V gene, CDR1 is SGDLS and CDR2 is YYNGEE. V trimming: 2 bases; J trimming: 5 bases; junction bases outside the gene matches: 1. The CDR3 here is CASSVAGDEQYF. CDR3 sequence (DNA): TGTGCCAGCAGCGTTGCGGGGGACGAGCAGTACTTC.

This clone occurred a few times. J is TRBJ1-6 and V is TRBV30; the D is unclear. The CDR3 is 14 amino acids. The germline CDR1 and CDR2 sequences are GTSNPN and SVGIG (reference sequence). The V end lost 2 bases, the J end lost 8 bases, and 13 bases lay between the germline ends. CDR3 loop: CAWSRDRADSPLHF. The CDR3 nucleotides are TGTGCCTGGAGTAGGGATAGAGCGGATTCACCCCTCCACTTT.

The J gene is TRBJ1-2, the V gene TRBV5-1, with TRBD1 matching over 7 bases. This CDR3 spans 13 amino acids. Germline trimming cut 3 bases from V and 3 bases from J; bases unmatched to any gene: 2. Germline V gives CDR1 SGHRS, CDR2 YFSETQ. CDR3 residues: CASSSGTDYGYTF. CDR3 coding DNA: TGCGCCAGCAGCTCCGGGACAGACTATGGCTACACCTTC.

The chain carries TRBV6-5 and TRBJ1-5, with 8 bases that match TRBD1. This CDR3 has 15 residues. J was trimmed by 3 bases and V by 4 bases; bases with no gene match: 5. Germline CDR1 and CDR2: MNHEY and SVGAGI. In nucleotides, the CDR3 is TGTGCCAGCAGTTCGCGACAGGGGCCCAATCAGCCCCAGCATTTT. This encodes CASSSRQGPNQPQHF.

V is TRBV9 and J is TRBJ1-1, with D possibly being TRBD1 (5 bases). Germline V gives CDR1 SGDLS, CDR2 YYNGEE. The CDR3 runs 13 residues. V lost 2 bases and J lost 4, with 9 bases in between. The CDR3 DNA reads as TGTGCCAGCAGCGTTGGACAAACCACTGAAGCTTTCTTT. Its translation: CASSVGQTTEAFF.

The chain is built from TRBV3-1 (or the pseudogene TRBV3-2) and TRBJ2-2; D is unresolved. Trimming shortened V by 0 bases and J by 4 bases, and 3 bases separated the two germline ends. There are 13 residues in the CDR3. The germline gives CDR1 LGHDT, CDR2 YNNKEL (reference sequence). Here the CDR3 reads CASSQEITGELFF. CDR3 coding DNA: TGTGCCAGCAGCCAAGAGATCACCGGGGAGCTGTTTTTT.

This sequence joins TRBV5-8 and TRBJ1-2, with D maybe TRBD1 (5 bases). In germline, CDR1 is SGHTS, CDR2 YDEGEE. The CDR3 consists of 14 residues. Deletions cut 3 bases from V and 3 bases from J, with 12 bases between. CDR3 sequence: CASSWGPRDYGYTF. CDR3 sequence (DNA): TGTGCCAGCAGCTGGGGCCCGAGGGACTATGGCTACACCTTC.

The gene calls are TRBV5-6 and TRBJ2-7, with no clear D. The V gene's germline CDR1 is SGHDT and CDR2 YYEEEE. The CDR3 is 16 residues long. Trimming stripped 0 bases from V and 0 bases from J, with 13 bases between. CDR3 region: CASSLGLGLGSYEQYF. As DNA, the CDR3 is TGTGCCAGCAGCTTGGGGTTGGGCCTTGGCTCCTACGAGCAGTACTTC.